The 28 T cell receptor beta chains below all came from one sample that was sequenced in a study of Graves' ophthalmopathy and Graves' hyperthyroidism. The TCR beta CDR3 regions underwent amplification from RNA transcripts. First-round RT-PCR relied on HTBI primers, and a second-round multiplex PCR came next. TCRdb recomputed calls from the multiplex PCR reads with MiXCR, one row per CDR3 protein. Of hundreds of thousands of distinct CDR3 sequences listed, about 38% are singletons. Sequencing was carried out using peripheral blood. The receptors derive from an adult man with Graves' ophthalmopathy.

This clonotype has more than one count but fewer than ten. The chain combines TRBV2 with TRBJ2-3; either TRBD1 or TRBD2 may fit D (5 bases each). The germline CDR1 and CDR2 sequences are SNHLY and FYNNEI. The CDR3 is made up of 15 amino acids. Trimming removed 6 bases at V and 4 bases at J, with 17 bases between. CDR3 loop: CASSPHGGEADTQYF. The CDR3 nucleotides read TGTGCCAGCAGCCCGCATGGGGGTGAGGCAGATACGCAGTATTTT. The full variable domain, in which reference TRBV2 and TRBJ2-3 provide the parts outside the CDR3, is EPEVTQTPSHQVTQMGQEVILRCVPISNHLYFYWYRQILGQKVEFLVSFYNNEISEKSEIFDDQFSVERPDGSNFTLKIRSTKLEDSAMYFCASSPHGGEADTQYFGPGTRLTVL.

This clonotype was picked up a small number of times. This chain connects TRBV12-3 or TRBV12-4 to TRBJ1-2; 8 bases are a match to TRBD1. V shed 3 bases and J 2 bases; nucleotides not matched to a gene: 8. This CDR3 is 16 amino acids long. The CDR3 nucleotides are TGTGCCAGCAGTTTTTCAGGGGGCGATTGGAACTATGGCTACACCTTC. This translates into CASSFSGGDWNYGYTF.

This clonotype appeared many times. The rearrangement uses TRBV25-1 and TRBJ1-1; no definite D call. The germline V gene encodes CDR1 MGHDK and CDR2 SYGVNS. The CDR3 runs to 18 residues. Trimming cost V 4 bases and J 0 bases, with 21 bases left between them. The CDR3 protein is CASSGGVSFQLMNTEAFF. The CDR3 bases are TGTGCCAGCAGTGGGGGAGTGTCATTCCAACTTATGAACACTGAAGCTTTCTTT.

The chain uses TRBV7-2 and TRBJ1-2; TRBD1 is a possible D gene (5 bases). Trimming took off 5 bases at V and 6 bases at J, with 19 bases between the two ends. Germline V gene lookup returns CDR1 SGHTA and CDR2 FQGNSA. The CDR3 covers 15 residues. CDR3 in amino acids: CASSARLAGGDGYTF. CDR3 DNA sequence: TGTGCCAGCAGCGCGAGACTAGCGGGGGGAGATGGCTACACCTTC.

The chain combines TRBV30 with TRBJ1-5, with unresolved D. Germline CDR1 reads GTSNPN; CDR2 reads SVGIG (reference sequence). V lost 1 base, J lost 1 base, and 8 bases lay in between. CDR3 length equals 14 residues. This chain's CDR3 is CAWSASGSNQPQHF. The CDR3, as DNA: TGTGCCTGGAGTGCATCCGGGAGCAATCAGCCCCAGCATTTT.

Concerning this clonotype: Being one base from a much bigger clone, this may be a read error. The rearrangement uses TRBV4-1 and TRBJ1-1; perhaps TRBD1 as D (5 bases). The CDR3 has 14 residues. Germline CDR1 reads MGHRA; CDR2 reads YSYEKL. CDR3 nucleotide sequence: TGCGCCAGCAGCCAAGAGGCAGGGCGCACTGAAGCTTCCTTT. Protein product: CASSQEAGRTEASF.

This chain uses TRBV5-4 with TRBJ2-6; a weak D match, TRBD2 (6 bases). Per germline, CDR1 SGHNT and CDR2 YYREEE (reference sequence). V lost 0 bases, J lost 0 bases, and 13 bases lay in between. This CDR3 region has 18 residues. The CDR3 reads CASSLGEVPASGANVLTF. DNA of the CDR3: TGTGCCAGCAGCTTGGGGGAGGTCCCCGCCTCTGGGGCCAACGTCCTGACTTTC. The full variable domain, in which reference TRBV5-4 and TRBJ2-6 provide the parts outside the CDR3, is ETGVTQSPTHLIKTRGQQVTLRCSSQSGHNTVSWYQQALGQGPQFIFQYYREEENGRGNFPPRFSGLQFPNYSSELNVNALELDDSALYLCASSLGEVPASGANVLTFGAGSRLTVL.

This clonotype has only a few counts. The rearrangement uses TRBV25-1 and TRBJ1-2; 7 bases are shared with TRBD1. V trimming: 8 bases; J trimming: 8 bases; junction bases outside the gene matches: 14. The CDR3 length is 14 residues. CDR1 and CDR2 (germline): MGHDK, SYGVNS. CDR3 region: CASSPPTGSGGYTF. CDR3 sequence (DNA): TGTGCCAGCTCACCGCCGACAGGGAGTGGCGGCTACACCTTC.

This clonotype was found many times. J is TRBJ1-5 and V is TRBV19; TRBD1 might be the D (5 bases). The CDR3 contains 13 residues. Deletions cut 8 bases from V and 4 bases from J, with 12 bases between. Germline V CDR1 and CDR2: LNHDA, SQIVND (reference sequence). The CDR3 nucleotides are TGTGCCAGTGGGGGTTCTCCTAATCAGCCCCAGCATTTT. It codes for CASGGSPNQPQHF. The whole variable domain, remainder taken from reference TRBV19 and TRBJ1-5, is DGGITQSPKYLFRKEGQNVTLSCEQNLNHDAMYWYRQDPGQGLRLIYYSQIVNDFQKGDIAEGYSVSREKKESFPLTVTSAQKNPTAFYLCASGGSPNQPQHFGDGTRLSIL.

A few counts support this clonotype. This chain uses TRBV12-3 or TRBV12-4 with TRBJ1-1; D possibly corresponds to TRBD1 (6 bases). V lost 5 bases and J lost 4, with 14 bases in between. This CDR3 comprises 14 residues. CDR3 nucleotide sequence: TGTGCCAGCAGTCTGACAGGTCGACCCACTGAAGCTTTCTTT. The encoded protein is CASSLTGRPTEAFF.

This clonotype was detected ten times or more. The rearrangement links TRBV2 to TRBJ1-4; D gene unclear. The CDR3 is made up of 10 amino acids. The germline V gene has CDR1 SNHLY and CDR2 FYNNEI. Deletions cut 3 bases from V and 14 bases from J, with 7 bases between. CDR3 sequence (DNA): TGTGCCAGCAGTGAGGGGAGGCTGTTTTTT. Its protein is CASSEGRLFF. The full variable domain, with the rest looked up from reference TRBV2 and TRBJ1-4, is EPEVTQTPSHQVTQMGQEVILRCVPISNHLYFYWYRQILGQKVEFLVSFYNNEISEKSEIFDDQFSVERPDGSNFTLKIRSTKLEDSAMYFCASSEGRLFFGSGTQLSVL.

V gene TRBV29-1 combines with J gene TRBJ2-2, with D perhaps given as TRBD1 or TRBD2 (5 bases each). This CDR3 spans 14 amino acids. Germline V gene data show CDR1 as SQVTM and CDR2 as ANQGSEA. V shed 2 bases and J shed 1 base, with 8 bases lying between them. Written as DNA, the CDR3 is TGCAGCGTTGAAAGGGGACGGAACACCGGGGAGCTGTTTTTT. This translates into CSVERGRNTGELFF.

This clonotype was counted a few times. The chain recombines TRBV5-1 with TRBJ2-7; 11 bases map to TRBD1. The CDR3 runs 14 residues. Germline V gene lookup returns CDR1 SGHRS and CDR2 YFSETQ. After removal of 3 bases from V and 5 bases from J, the junction contained 4 bases not matched to a gene. The chain's CDR3 is CASSSRTGGNEQYF. CDR3 nucleotide sequence: TGCGCCAGCAGCTCACGGACAGGGGGCAACGAGCAGTACTTC.

The V gene is TRBV15, the J gene TRBJ1-4; the D is unclear. The V gene's germline CDR1 is LNHNV and CDR2 YYDKDF (reference sequence). V dropped 2 bases and J dropped 10 bases, with 17 bases sitting between them. The CDR3 sequence is 15 residues long. The CDR3 coding sequence is TGTGCCACCAGCAGATCCGACTGGGAGATGGCAAAACTGTTTTTT. Translated, it gives CATSRSDWEMAKLFF.

In regard to this clonotype: Germline and junction disagree at one end, which may indicate a read error. The chain recombines TRBV10-3 with TRBJ1-4; 7 positions match TRBD1. Per germline, CDR1 ENHRY and CDR2 SYGVKD. CDR3 size: 14 residues. CDR3 protein: CASSLAGTVEKLFF. CDR3 in DNA: TGTGCCAGCAGTCTCGCCGGGACAGTCGAAAAACTGTTTTTT.

The chain combines TRBV7-2 with TRBJ1-4; the D gene is possibly TRBD1 (5 bases). V lost 2 bases to trimming and J lost 7 bases, with 14 bases between them. Germline V gene data show CDR1 as SGHTA and CDR2 as FQGNSA. This CDR3 has 15 amino acids. The CDR3 DNA reads as TGTGCCAGCAGCTTATCGACAGTGGGCGGTGAAAAACTGTTTTTT. It specifies CASSLSTVGGEKLFF.

Details on this clonotype: At one of its ends the junction is not consistent with the germline gene, which may arise from a read error. V usage is TRBV25-1 and J usage is TRBJ1-2, with 10 bases fitting TRBD1. This CDR3 is 13 amino acids long. Germline CDR1 is MGHDK and CDR2 is SYGVNS. The CDR3 reads CACSAGQGDGYTF. CDR3 bases: TGTGCCTGCAGTGCCGGACAGGGGGACGGCTACACCTTC.

This chain connects TRBV5-1 to TRBJ2-7; TRBD1 aligns across 8 bases. Germline lookup yields CDR1 SGHRS and CDR2 YFSETQ. This CDR3 is built from 15 residues. The trim removed 4 bases at V and 1 base at J, leaving 7 bases unmatched. CDR3 amino acids: CASSPGRGPSYEQYF. CDR3 coding DNA: TGCGCCAGCAGCCCTGGCAGGGGGCCTTCCTACGAGCAGTACTTC.

This clonotype was detected many times. The rearrangement uses TRBV2 and TRBJ1-1; D unresolved. V dropped 6 bases and J dropped 7 bases, with 15 bases sitting between them. This CDR3 comprises 13 residues. Per the germline V gene, CDR1 is SNHLY and CDR2 is FYNNEI. CDR3 coding DNA: TGTGCCAGCAGCCAACTGACGAGAAGTGAAGCTTTCTTT. This sequence encodes CASSQLTRSEAFF.

The chain uses TRBV5-4 and TRBJ2-2, with 7 bases fitting TRBD2. The germline gives CDR1 SGHNT, CDR2 YYREEE (reference sequence). V gave up 7 bases and J gave up 5 bases; unmatched junction bases: 8. The CDR3 runs to 14 residues. CDR3 amino acids: CASASSGWTGELFF. CDR3 nucleotides: TGTGCCAGCGCATCTAGCGGCTGGACCGGGGAGCTGTTTTTT.

The rearrangement joins TRBV29-1 to TRBJ1-5; a weak D match, TRBD1 (6 bases). Germline-derived CDR1 and CDR2 are SQVTM and ANQGSEA. V was trimmed by 4 bases and J by 7 bases, leaving 11 bases between them. This CDR3 is built from 12 residues. The CDR3 region is CSVGQGKQPQHF. The CDR3 bases are TGCAGCGTTGGGCAGGGGAAGCAGCCCCAGCATTTT.

With regard to this clonotype: Being one base from a much bigger clone, this may be a read error. This chain uses TRBV5-1 with TRBJ2-7; either TRBD1 or TRBD2 may fit D (5 bases each). The CDR3 consists of 14 residues. The V end lost 4 bases, the J end lost 9 bases, and 20 bases lay between the germline ends. Germline V gives CDR1 SGHRS, CDR2 YFSETQ. DNA of the CDR3: TGCGCCAGCAGCCTGCCGGGGCAAGTAGACGTGCAGTACTTC. Its translation is CASSLPGQVDVQYF. The whole variable domain, remainder taken from reference TRBV5-1 and TRBJ2-7, is KAGVTQTPRYLIKTRGQQVTLSCSPISGHRSVSWYQQTPGQGLQFLFEYFSETQRNKGNFPGRFSGRQFSNSRSEMNVSTLELGDSALYLCASSLPGQVDVQYFGPGTRLTVT.

This clonotype was seen ten or more times. The rearrangement uses TRBV10-3 and TRBJ1-5; D not certain. Germline CDR1 and CDR2: ENHRY and SYGVKD. Trimming stripped 10 bases from V and 6 bases from J, with 22 bases between. CDR3 length: 15 residues. The CDR3 spells CASSSEGSWGQPQHF. DNA for the CDR3: TGTGCCAGCAGCTCGGAGGGATCTTGGGGTCAGCCCCAGCATTTT.

CDR3 protein: CASQPEEASYEQYF. In DNA form, the CDR3 reads TGTGCCAGCCAACCAGAAGAAGCCTCCTACGAGCAGTACTTC. V is TRBV5-5 and J is TRBJ2-7; unclear D gene. V was cut by 7 bases and J by 0 bases, with 14 bases left in between. The V gene's germline CDR1 is SGHKS and CDR2 YYEKEE (reference sequence). CDR3 size: 14 residues.

The CDR3 DNA is TGTGCCAGCAGTTTTGGGGGACCTGGGGCCAACGTCCTGACTTTC. Translating gives CASSFGGPGANVLTF. J is TRBJ2-6 and V is TRBV6-5; D assignment may be TRBD1 or TRBD2 (5 bases each). The CDR3 extends over 15 amino acids. Trimming left V 4 bases short and J 2 bases short, with 9 bases between. CDR1 is MNHEY, CDR2 SVGAGI, per germline.

The V and J genes are TRBV29-1 and TRBJ1-1, with D possibly TRBD1 on 6 matching bases. The CDR3 runs 12 residues. Germline V lookup: CDR1 SQVTM, CDR2 ANQGSEA. V shed 6 bases and J shed 4 bases, with 12 bases lying between them. The CDR3 region is CSVATGTTEAFF. DNA of the CDR3: TGCAGCGTCGCAACAGGGACCACTGAAGCTTTCTTT.

This chain connects TRBV6-7 to TRBJ1-5, with a tentative D call TRBD1 (5 bases). TRBV6-7 is given ORF status, its function remaining uncertain. The V and J ends lost 2 bases and 10 bases respectively, with 9 bases between them. CDR3 length: 12 residues. CDR3 nucleotides: TGTGCCAGCAGTTACAGGGGTTGCCCCCAGCATTTT. It is translated as CASSYRGCPQHF.

As regards this clonotype: One end of the junction does not line up with germline, which may come from a read error. The J gene is TRBJ1-2, the V gene TRBV29-1; possibly TRBD1 for D (6 bases). CDR1 SQVTM and CDR2 ANQGSEA come from the germline V gene. The CDR3 extends over 15 amino acids. The chain's CDR3 is CAWSPGATDYYGYTF. As DNA, the CDR3 is TGTGCCTGGAGTCCAGGGGCAACAGACTACTATGGCTACACCTTC.